The following is a TCR beta chain sequence with its context. This sample was included in a study of shared clonotypes between healthy human individuals. This CDR3 spans 12 amino acids. Germline loops: CDR1 MNHNS, CDR2 SASEGT. V dropped 3 bases and J dropped 5 bases, with 8 bases sitting between them. Only CD45RO-negative cells positively selected for CCR7 counted as naive CD8 cells, so terminally differentiated effector memory CD45RA+ cells were excluded. Healthy and HIV-negative, the adult donors had no recent acute infections or vaccinations. Running of the assay took place at deep level. Every subset's genomic DNA went evenly onto several immunoSEQ plates. This table comes from immunoSEQ multiplex PCR, and its TCRdb copy is limited to in-frame clones, with some not included. The table records about 2.1 million clones, roughly 91% of them present only once.

Source material: naive CD8+ T cells from PBMCs. V usage is TRBV6-1 and J usage is TRBJ2-7; D is ambiguous. The TCR originated in a man aged 18 to 29 in good health. Some clones in this sample may be carry-over from other donors' samples. CDR3 nucleotide sequence: TGTGCCAGCAGTGACTTCAGAGACGAGCAGTACTTC. Residues: CASSDFRDEQYF.